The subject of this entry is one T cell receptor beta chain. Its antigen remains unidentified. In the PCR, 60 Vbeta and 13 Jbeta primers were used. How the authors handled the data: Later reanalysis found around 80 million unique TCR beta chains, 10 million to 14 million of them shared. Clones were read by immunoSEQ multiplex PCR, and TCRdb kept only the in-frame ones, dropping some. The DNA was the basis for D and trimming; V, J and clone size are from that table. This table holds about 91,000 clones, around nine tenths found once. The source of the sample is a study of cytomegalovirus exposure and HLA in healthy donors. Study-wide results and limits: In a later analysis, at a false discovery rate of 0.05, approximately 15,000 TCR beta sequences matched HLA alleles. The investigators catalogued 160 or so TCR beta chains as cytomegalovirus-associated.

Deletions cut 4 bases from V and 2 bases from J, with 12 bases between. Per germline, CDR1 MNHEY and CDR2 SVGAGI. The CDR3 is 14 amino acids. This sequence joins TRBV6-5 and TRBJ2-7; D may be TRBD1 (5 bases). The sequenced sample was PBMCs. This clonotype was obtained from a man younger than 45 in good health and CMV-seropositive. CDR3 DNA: TGTGCCAGCAGTTTGCCAGGGCCCACCTACGAGCAGTACTTC. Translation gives CASSLPGPTYEQYF.